In its sample, the clone carrying this T cell receptor (beta chain) was seen many times. TCRdb called the 5' RACE reads again in MiXCR, with one record for every CDR3 protein. The sample includes about 100,000 distinct CDR3 sequences, under 6.5% of them seen just once. The data were obtained in a study of identical twins. The source of this sequence is a woman aged 50 to 65 in good health. Specimen: memory T cells sorted from blood.

The CDR3 protein is CASRLRVTDGYTF. The CDR3 DNA is TGTGCCAGCAGGTTAAGGGTAACGGACGGCTACACCTTC. This chain connects TRBV28 to TRBJ1-2; D gene unclear. The CDR3 sequence is 13 residues long. Germline CDR1 is MDHEN and CDR2 is SYDVKM. V was clipped by 6 bases and J by 8 bases, with 16 bases between them.